A single sample is the source of the 26 T cell receptor beta chains below, sequenced in a study of T cells in Graves' hyperthyroidism and ophthalmopathy (dated by TCRdb to about 2019). To prepare the library, multiplex PCR was applied. This sample was sequenced with an Illumina HiSeq 2000. Amplification of TCR beta CDR3 regions was carried out from RNA transcripts. For the first round of RT-PCR on the TCR CDR3, the HTBI primer set was used together with the Qiagen OneStep RT-PCR kit. Using fastp at Q25 and MiXCR, TCRdb reprocessed the public reads and kept productive beta chains. A single entry per CDR3 protein holds the most common genes and DNA from its merged rows. The sample table records around 690,000 distinct CDR3 sequences; roughly 17% of these occur just once. Roughly a sixth of the sample comes from the top ten. Sequenced sample: blood. These receptor sequences come from a man between 45 and 60 years old with Graves' hyperthyroidism.

The table lists this clonotype with many counts. The chain is built from TRBV18 and TRBJ2-1; 11 bases align to TRBD2. Losses at the gene ends were 2 bases for V and 14 bases for J; bases not matched to a gene: 5. The CDR3 has 13 residues. CDR1 and CDR2 from the germline V gene are KGHSH and LQKENI. The CDR3 spells CASSPEEGLAEFF. The CDR3 DNA reads TGTGCCAGCTCACCAGAGGAGGGACTAGCGGAGTTCTTC.

This clonotype has more than one count but fewer than ten. The V gene is TRBV27, the J gene TRBJ2-7; possible D gene TRBD1, 6 bases. Germline V lookup: CDR1 MNHEY, CDR2 SMNVEV (reference sequence). Between the trimmed V and J ends, which lost 2 bases and 3 bases, there was a span of 11 bases. This CDR3 has 14 residues. The CDR3 is CASSLKTGIYEQYF. CDR3 bases: TGTGCCAGCAGTTTAAAGACAGGCATCTACGAGCAGTACTTC.

The V and J genes are TRBV6-1 and TRBJ1-5; D is unclear. Germline V gene data show CDR1 as MNHNS and CDR2 as SASEGT. V was pared by 5 bases and J by 7 bases, with 24 bases between. The CDR3 has 17 amino acids. The CDR3 nucleotides read TGTGCCAGCAGTTTGACGTCGGGCCCCCTGAGAGAGCAGCCCCAGCATTTT. Protein product: CASSLTSGPLREQPQHF.

The rearrangement joins TRBV6-5 to TRBJ2-1; D gene uncertain. Germline V gives CDR1 MNHEY, CDR2 SVGAGI. Trimming removed 4 bases at V and 8 bases at J, with 27 bases between. The CDR3 runs 18 residues. This chain's CDR3 is CASSSTRGSRARSHEQFF. CDR3 nucleotides: TGTGCCAGCAGTTCAACGCGAGGTAGCAGAGCTAGGTCGCATGAGCAGTTCTTC.

This clonotype was counted only a few times. The rearrangement uses TRBV7-6 and TRBJ1-5; 8 positions agree with TRBD1. The CDR3 has 17 residues. Germline V gene data show CDR1 as SGHVS and CDR2 as FNYEAQ. V lost 5 bases and J lost 0; bases outside the gene matches: 9. The DNA for the CDR3 is TGTGCCAGCAGCCCCCCCGACAGGGGATATAGCAATCAGCCCCAGCATTTT. This sequence encodes CASSPPDRGYSNQPQHF.

V usage is TRBV29-1 and J usage is TRBJ2-5, with 7 positions matching TRBD2. The V gene end was trimmed by 5 bases and the J gene end by 2 bases; junction bases not matched to a gene: 11. This CDR3 is built from 15 residues. The germline CDR1 and CDR2 sequences are SQVTM and ANQGSEA. This chain's CDR3 is CSVREGSQPQETQYF. In nucleotides, the CDR3 is TGCAGCGTTAGGGAGGGATCTCAACCTCAAGAGACCCAGTACTTC.

On this clonotype: At one end the junction does not follow the germline gene, possibly because of a read error. The rearrangement uses TRBV2 and TRBJ1-5; the D is unclear. Germline loops: CDR1 SNHLY, CDR2 FYNNEI. The CDR3 consists of 12 residues. CDR3 nucleotides: TGTGCCAGCATGGGTTTGGGTCAGCCCGAGCATTTT. Encoded protein: CASMGLGQPEHF.

V usage is TRBV28 and J usage is TRBJ2-7; possibly TRBD1 for D (6 bases). Deletions cut 7 bases from V and 2 bases from J, with 12 bases between. The CDR3 runs to 13 residues. Germline V CDR1 and CDR2: MDHEN, SYDVKM. Written as DNA, the CDR3 is TGTGCCAGCACCAGGGACACCACCTACGAGCAGTACTTC. Protein product: CASTRDTTYEQYF.

This clonotype was seen more than once but under ten times. The chain employs TRBV5-1 and TRBJ1-5; D gene unclear. CDR1 is SGHRS and CDR2 is YFSETQ in the germline V gene. The CDR3 is 14 amino acids. With 0 bases removed from V and 3 bases from J, the gap between germline ends came to 7 bases. In DNA, the CDR3 is TGCGCCAGCAGCTTGGTGCCAGACAATCAGCCCCAGCATTTT. As protein: CASSLVPDNQPQHF.

There are many counts of this clonotype. The chain joins TRBV12-3 or TRBV12-4 to TRBJ2-3; 10 bases line up with TRBD2. The CDR3 is 15 residues long. V lost 5 bases and J lost 1; bases outside the gene matches: 3. CDR3 residues: CASSSSGGGTDTQYF. DNA of the CDR3: TGTGCCAGCAGTAGCAGCGGGGGGGGCACAGATACGCAGTATTTT.

The chain uses TRBV4-3 and TRBJ2-3; D call uncertain. CDR3 length: 17 residues. The V end was cut by 0 bases, the J end by 3 bases, with 16 bases between. Germline lookup yields CDR1 LGHNA and CDR2 YSLEER. CDR3 residues: CASSQDPAVGRTDTQYF. The CDR3 nucleotides are TGCGCCAGCAGCCAAGATCCTGCGGTTGGAAGGACAGATACGCAGTATTTT.

As for this clonotype: This may be a read error: a much more frequent sequence differs by one nucleotide. The chain uses TRBV12-3 or TRBV12-4 and TRBJ2-6; no definite D call. Trimming took 11 bases from V and 6 from J, leaving 17 bases between them. The CDR3 is made up of 14 amino acids. CDR3 protein: CAVQSPFEANVLTF. DNA for the CDR3: TGTGCCGTCCAATCCCCTTTTGAGGCCAACGTCCTGACTTTC.

This clonotype was seen ten or more times. The J gene is TRBJ2-5, the V gene TRBV7-3, with D possibly matching TRBD2 (5 bases). The germline V gene encodes CDR1 SGHTA and CDR2 FQGTGA. This CDR3 has 15 residues. Trimming stripped 4 bases from V and 1 base from J, with 13 bases between. CDR3 sequence (DNA): TGTGCCAGCAGCTCGAGCGGAGCCGTCCAAGAGACCCAGTACTTC. It translates to CASSSSGAVQETQYF.

This clonotype was seen a few times. This sequence joins TRBV6-4 and TRBJ2-2, with D perhaps assigned TRBD1 or TRBD2 (5 bases each). This CDR3 comprises 17 residues. Germline CDR1 is MRHNA and CDR2 is SNTAGT. V dropped 2 bases and J dropped 3 bases, with 16 bases sitting between them. DNA for the CDR3: TGTGCCAGCAGTGACAGGCCGGGACCAGGGCACACCGGGGAGCTGTTTTTT. It is translated as CASSDRPGPGHTGELFF.

Many counts were recorded for this clonotype. This rearrangement joins TRBV12-3 or TRBV12-4 to TRBJ2-7, with D possibly TRBD1 on 6 matching bases. This CDR3 contains 14 residues. The germline V and J ends were trimmed by 6 bases and 3 bases, with 15 bases remaining between them. The CDR3 is CASRATGIDYEQYF. In DNA form, the CDR3 reads TGTGCCAGCAGAGCCACAGGGATCGACTACGAGCAGTACTTC.

In this sample, this clonotype turned up many times. The chain links TRBV28 to TRBJ2-5; D is ambiguous. This CDR3 comprises 11 residues. Looked up from germline, CDR1 is MDHEN and CDR2 is SYDVKM. Trimming removed 4 bases at V and 6 bases at J, with 6 bases between. CDR3 DNA sequence: TGTGCCAGCAGTTGGCGAAAGACCCAGTACTTC. This sequence encodes CASSWRKTQYF. The whole variable domain, filled in from reference TRBV28 and TRBJ2-5, reads DVKVTQSSRYLVKRTGEKVFLECVQDMDHENMFWYRQDPGLGLRLIYFSYDVKMKEKGDIPEGYSVSREKKERFSLILESASTNQTSMYLCASSWRKTQYFGPGTRLLVL.

This clonotype was counted ten times or more. The chain is built from TRBV3-1 and TRBJ2-4; unclear D gene. There are 11 residues in the CDR3. CDR1 and CDR2 (germline): LGHDT, YNNKEL (reference sequence). Deletions cut 5 bases from V and 7 bases from J, with 6 bases between. The CDR3 DNA reads as TGTGCCAGCAGCTTCGCCAACATTCAGTACTTC. The encoded protein is CASSFANIQYF. The full variable domain, completed using reference TRBV3-1 and TRBJ2-4, is DTAVSQTPKYLVTQMGNDKSIKCEQNLGHDTMYWYKQDSKKFLKIMFSYNNKELIINETVPNRFSPKSPDKAHLNLHINSLELGDSAVYFCASSFANIQYFGAGTRLSVL.

This clonotype has just a few counts. J is TRBJ1-2 and V is TRBV7-2; 7 bases are shared with TRBD1. Trimming removed 3 bases from V and 8 bases from J; junction bases left unmatched: 6. The CDR3 is 13 residues long. CDR1 is SGHTA and CDR2 is FQGNSA in the germline V gene. The CDR3 DNA follows: TGTGCCAGCAGCTTGCTGAACAGGGGCGGCTACACCTTC. It yields the protein CASSLLNRGGYTF.

The table lists this clonotype with many counts. The chain uses TRBV12-3 or TRBV12-4 and TRBJ2-1, with 9 bases matching TRBD1. V lost 0 bases to trimming and J lost 3 bases; unmatched junction nucleotides: 0. The CDR3 is 15 residues long. Here the CDR3 reads CASSLAGQGYNEQFF. CDR3 DNA sequence: TGTGCCAGCAGTTTAGCGGGACAGGGCTACAATGAGCAGTTCTTC.

This clonotype came up many times. The V and J genes are TRBV28 and TRBJ1-2, with D unresolved. This CDR3 contains 13 residues. Germline V gene data show CDR1 as MDHEN and CDR2 as SYDVKM. V was pared by 7 bases and J by 8 bases, with 17 bases between. CDR3 sequence (DNA): TGTGCCAGCATCTTAAGGTCCGGGAAAGGCTACACCTTC. Protein product: CASILRSGKGYTF.

This clonotype was counted a few times. This chain uses TRBV7-9 with TRBJ2-5; D not certain. Trimming left V 1 base short and J 2 bases short, with 11 bases between. CDR3 length equals 15 residues. The germline V gene has CDR1 SEHNR and CDR2 FQNEAQ (reference sequence). The CDR3 nucleotides are TGTGCCAGCAGCTTAGTGTCTACCGTTCAAGAGACCCAGTACTTC. Its protein product is CASSLVSTVQETQYF.

This clonotype has a count of ten or more. The rearrangement links TRBV28 to TRBJ1-3; no clear D. The CDR3 is 15 amino acids. Trimming stripped 5 bases from V and 0 bases from J, with 11 bases between. Germline V CDR1 and CDR2: MDHEN, SYDVKM. CDR3 sequence (DNA): TGTGCCAGCAGTCCTCACGATAGCTCTGGAAACACCATATATTTT. Protein sequence: CASSPHDSSGNTIYF.

This clonotype was observed many times. This sequence joins TRBV29-1 and TRBJ2-7, with 9 bases matching TRBD2. J was trimmed by 4 bases and V by 0 bases; bases with no gene match: 10. The CDR3 covers 16 residues. The germline V gene encodes CDR1 SQVTM and CDR2 ANQGSEA. The CDR3 reads CSVEDRWREGDYEQYF. The DNA of the CDR3 is TGCAGCGTTGAAGATCGGTGGCGGGAGGGCGATTACGAGCAGTACTTC.

Ten or more counts support this clonotype. The chain recombines TRBV28 with TRBJ2-3; D perhaps matches TRBD2 (5 bases). The CDR3 is 16 amino acids. V lost 1 base to trimming and J lost 0 bases, with 11 bases between them. The germline V gene encodes CDR1 MDHEN and CDR2 SYDVKM. The CDR3 protein is CASSLSPGISTDTQYF. Written as DNA, the CDR3 is TGTGCCAGCAGTTTATCCCCGGGAATTAGCACAGATACGCAGTATTTT. Combining the CDR3 with reference TRBV28 and TRBJ2-3 gives the whole variable domain DVKVTQSSRYLVKRTGEKVFLECVQDMDHENMFWYRQDPGLGLRLIYFSYDVKMKEKGDIPEGYSVSREKKERFSLILESASTNQTSMYLCASSLSPGISTDTQYFGPGTRLTVL.

This clonotype showed up many times. V is TRBV27 and J is TRBJ2-7; 10 nucleotides line up with TRBD1. V shed 0 bases and J 2 bases; nucleotides not matched to a gene: 4. Germline assignment: CDR1 MNHEY and CDR2 SMNVEV (reference sequence). CDR3 size: 16 residues. The CDR3 here is CASSLSSGQGTYEQYF. Written as DNA, the CDR3 is TGTGCCAGCAGTTTATCGTCGGGACAGGGGACCTACGAGCAGTACTTC.

This clonotype was observed a handful of times. This chain connects TRBV15 to TRBJ2-1; 9 positions agree with TRBD2. There are 17 residues in the CDR3. V lost 2 bases to trimming and J lost 3 bases; unmatched junction nucleotides: 8. CDR1 is LNHNV, CDR2 YYDKDF, per germline (reference sequence). In DNA form, the CDR3 reads TGTGCCACCAGCAGATATATGGGACTAGCCCACTACAATGAGCAGTTCTTC. Translation gives CATSRYMGLAHYNEQFF.